The entry that follows covers one T cell receptor beta chain sequence. The V gene lost 10 bases and the J gene lost 6 bases, with 6 bases spanning the gap. The CDR3 runs 9 residues. Germline-derived CDR1 and CDR2 are MDHEN and SYDVKM. PCR amplification relied on 60 Vbeta primers (plus 13 Jbeta primers). Sequencing used immunoSEQ multiplex PCR; TCRdb keeps in-frame clones, though not all of them. Of 110,000 or so clones in the sample, about 80% were seen once. This sample stems from a study of cytomegalovirus exposure and HLA in healthy donors. Material: PBMCs. This clonotype originated in a man aged 25 to 40 in good health and CMV-seronegative. The V and J genes are TRBV28 and TRBJ1-2; no clear D gene. This chain's CDR3 is CAILHGYTF. As DNA, the CDR3 is TGTGCCATCCTACATGGCTACACCTTC.